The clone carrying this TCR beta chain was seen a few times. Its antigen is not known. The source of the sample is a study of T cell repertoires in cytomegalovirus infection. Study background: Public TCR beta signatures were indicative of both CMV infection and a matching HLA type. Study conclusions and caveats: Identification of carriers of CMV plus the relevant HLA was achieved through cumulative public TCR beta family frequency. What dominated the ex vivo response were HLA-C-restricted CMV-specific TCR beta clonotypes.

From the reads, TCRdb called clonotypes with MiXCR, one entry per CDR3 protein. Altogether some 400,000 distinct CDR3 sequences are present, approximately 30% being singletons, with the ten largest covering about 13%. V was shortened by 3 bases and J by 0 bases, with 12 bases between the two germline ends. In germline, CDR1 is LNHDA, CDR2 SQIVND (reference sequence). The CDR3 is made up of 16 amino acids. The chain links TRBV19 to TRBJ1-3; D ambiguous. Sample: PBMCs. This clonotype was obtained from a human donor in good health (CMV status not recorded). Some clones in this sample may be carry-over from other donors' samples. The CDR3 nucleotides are TGTGCCAGTAGTATTGGAAAGACATCCTCTGGAAACACCATATATTTT. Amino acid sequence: CASSIGKTSSGNTIYF.